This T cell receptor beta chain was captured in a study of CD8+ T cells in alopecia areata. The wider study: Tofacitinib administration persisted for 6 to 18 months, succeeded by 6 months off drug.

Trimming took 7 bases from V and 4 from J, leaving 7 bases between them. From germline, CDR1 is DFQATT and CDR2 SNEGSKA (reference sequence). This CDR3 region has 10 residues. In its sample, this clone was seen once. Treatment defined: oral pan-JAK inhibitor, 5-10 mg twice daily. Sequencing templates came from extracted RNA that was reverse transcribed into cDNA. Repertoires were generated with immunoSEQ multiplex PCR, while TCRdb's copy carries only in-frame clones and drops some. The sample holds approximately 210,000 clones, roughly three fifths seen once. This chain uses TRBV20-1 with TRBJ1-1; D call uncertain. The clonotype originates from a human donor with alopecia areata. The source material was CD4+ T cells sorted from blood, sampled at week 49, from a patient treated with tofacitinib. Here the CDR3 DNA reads TGCAGTGTTTCTATCACTGAAGCTTTCTTT. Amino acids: CSVSITEAFF.